Below are 32 T cell receptor beta chains sequenced from a single sample in a study of cytomegalovirus exposure and HLA in healthy donors (dated by TCRdb to about 2017). Libraries came from the immunoSEQ multiplex PCR assay. For the multiplex PCR, a mixture combining 60 forward primers for TCR Vbeta segments and 13 reverse primers for TCR Jbeta segments was used. The immuneACCESS repertoire file appears here via TCRdb, limited to in-frame rearrangements. These files lack a portion of the clones; in checked studies, under half of the deficit traces to unresolved V genes, and the cause of the others is not known. The sample profile shows roughly 150,000 clones; roughly 70% of them were found once. Of the sample, around 4.7% falls within the top ten clones. Sequencing used PBMCs. These receptors all come from a man between 60 and 75 years old in good health and CMV-seronegative.

V usage is TRBV28 and J usage is TRBJ2-5; TRBD1 matches at 9 bases. This CDR3 has 16 amino acids. V trimming: 5 bases; J trimming: 5 bases; junction bases outside the gene matches: 12. The V gene's germline CDR1 is MDHEN and CDR2 SYDVKM. The CDR3 protein is CASSPIHRGLRETQYF. CDR3 nucleotides: TGTGCCAGCAGTCCTATCCACAGGGGGCTCCGGGAGACCCAGTACTTC.

The rearrangement links TRBV6-5 to TRBJ1-2, with D tentatively TRBD1 (5 bases). The CDR3 loop spans 15 amino acids. The V gene's germline CDR1 is MNHEY and CDR2 SVGAGI. V dropped 6 bases and J dropped 5 bases, with 19 bases sitting between them. CDR3 in amino acids: CASRPPQTATYGYTF. The CDR3 region has the DNA TGTGCCAGCAGACCACCCCAGACAGCCACTTATGGCTACACCTTC.

The rearrangement uses TRBV5-1 and TRBJ1-4, with 10 bases aligning to TRBD1. There are 16 residues in the CDR3. From germline, CDR1 is SGHRS and CDR2 YFSETQ. V was clipped by 3 bases and J by 6 bases; unmatched bases: 8. The CDR3 region has the DNA TGCGCCAGCAGCTCCGCCGACGGGACAGGGGATGAAAAACTGTTTTTT. As protein: CASSSADGTGDEKLFF.

This clone was detected a few times. This chain connects TRBV7-9 to TRBJ2-3; possibly TRBD1 for D (5 bases). The CDR3 consists of 15 residues. The V and J ends lost 2 bases and 0 bases respectively, with 9 bases between them. The germline CDR1 and CDR2 sequences are SEHNR and FQNEAQ (reference sequence). In DNA, the CDR3 is TGTGCCAGCAGCTTATTACAGGCTAGCACAGATACGCAGTATTTT. Translation gives CASSLLQASTDTQYF.

This clone has just a few counts. This chain connects TRBV5-1 to TRBJ2-7; the match to TRBD1 covers 9 bases. The CDR3 covers 17 residues. Trimming at V came to 2 bases and at J to 4 bases, leaving 13 bases not matched to a gene. Per the germline V gene, CDR1 is SGHRS and CDR2 is YFSETQ. The CDR3 loop is CASSFRLTGTGQYEQYF. CDR3 coding DNA: TGCGCCAGCAGCTTCCGCCTAACCGGGACAGGGCAATACGAGCAGTACTTC.

This chain links TRBV18 with TRBJ1-1, with D perhaps matching TRBD1 (6 bases). The length of the CDR3 is 15 residues. Trimming took off 2 bases at V and 5 bases at J, with 15 bases between the two ends. The germline CDR1 and CDR2 sequences are KGHSH and LQKENI. The CDR3 bases are TGTGCCAGCTCACCAGGGACATTGAGGTCGACTGAAGCTTTCTTT. It specifies CASSPGTLRSTEAFF. Complete variable domain (other parts from reference TRBV18 and TRBJ1-1): NAGVMQNPRHLVRRRGQEARLRCSPMKGHSHVYWYRQLPEEGLKFMVYLQKENIIDESGMPKERFSAEFPKEGPSILRIQQVVRGDSAAYFCASSPGTLRSTEAFFGQGTRLTVV.

This clone came up once. This chain joins TRBV5-4 and TRBJ2-7, with TRBD2 matching over 11 bases. The V gene end was trimmed by 3 bases and the J gene end by 0 bases; junction bases not matched to a gene: 5. In germline, CDR1 is SGHNT, CDR2 YYREEE (reference sequence). The CDR3 runs to 16 residues. The CDR3 region is CASSSGTSGSSYEQYF. In DNA form, the CDR3 reads TGTGCCAGCAGCTCCGGGACTAGCGGTAGCTCCTACGAGCAGTACTTC. The variable domain in full, with the rest retrieved from reference TRBV5-4 and TRBJ2-7, is ETGVTQSPTHLIKTRGQQVTLRCSSQSGHNTVSWYQQALGQGPQFIFQYYREEENGRGNFPPRFSGLQFPNYSSELNVNALELDDSALYLCASSSGTSGSSYEQYFGPGTRLTVT.

This clone was observed a handful of times. The V call is TRBV6-1, the J call TRBJ2-1; TRBD2 matches at 9 bases. Per germline, CDR1 MNHNS and CDR2 SASEGT. The V and J ends lost 4 bases and 10 bases, in that order; junction bases with no gene match: 5. The CDR3 extends over 13 amino acids. The CDR3 spells CASSVSGSWEQFF. CDR3 nucleotides: TGTGCCAGCAGTGTTAGCGGGAGTTGGGAGCAGTTCTTC.

The rearrangement joins TRBV2 to TRBJ1-4; TRBD1 is a possible D gene (5 bases). The V end was cut by 6 bases, the J end by 4 bases, with 12 bases between. Germline assignment: CDR1 SNHLY and CDR2 FYNNEI. The CDR3 sequence is 14 residues long. In DNA, the CDR3 is TGTGCCAGCAGATTAGACAGTGGTAATGAAAAACTGTTTTTT. Residues: CASRLDSGNEKLFF.

This clone has a single count. V usage is TRBV19 and J usage is TRBJ2-3; 9 positions agree with TRBD1. The V segment lost 7 bases and the J segment 5 bases; nucleotides outside the gene matches: 7. Germline-derived CDR1 and CDR2 are LNHDA and SQIVND (reference sequence). The CDR3 totals 14 residues. This CDR3 is CASKWDREGDTQYF. The CDR3 DNA sequence: TGTGCCAGTAAGTGGGACAGGGAAGGAGATACGCAGTATTTT.

This clone was detected a few times. The rearrangement uses TRBV6-1 and TRBJ1-3, with D perhaps matching TRBD1 (6 bases). Between the trimmed V and J ends, which lost 2 bases and 1 base, there was a span of 15 bases. Germline V gives CDR1 MNHNS, CDR2 SASEGT. The CDR3 runs to 17 residues. In nucleotides, the CDR3 is TGTGCCAGCAGTGAAAAGTTGAGGGGGACGTCTGGAAACACCATATATTTT. Protein: CASSEKLRGTSGNTIYF.

This clone was seen only a few times. CDR3 nucleotide sequence: TGTGCCAGCAGCCTCAGCGAGAGGGTTGGGAGCAATCAGCCCCAGCATTTT. It specifies CASSLSERVGSNQPQHF. This chain links TRBV9 with TRBJ1-5; no reliable D call. V was trimmed by 4 bases and J by 1 base, leaving 18 bases between them. Germline V gene data show CDR1 as SGDLS and CDR2 as YYNGEE. The CDR3 runs to 17 residues. Full variable domain (outside the CDR3, taken from reference TRBV9 and TRBJ1-5): DSGVTQTPKHLITATGQRVTLRCSPRSGDLSVYWYQQSLDQGLQFLIQYYNGEERAKGNILERFSAQQFPDLHSELNLSSLELGDSALYFCASSLSERVGSNQPQHFGDGTRLSIL.

The V gene is TRBV30, the J gene TRBJ2-7; 8 bases agree with TRBD1. CDR1 GTSNPN and CDR2 SVGIG come from the germline V gene (reference sequence). The CDR3 has 13 residues. The V and J ends lost 5 bases and 6 bases, in that order; junction bases with no gene match: 9. CDR3 protein: CAWGSDTGGEQYF. CDR3 in DNA: TGTGCCTGGGGCTCTGATACAGGGGGCGAGCAGTACTTC.

The chain uses TRBV4-3 and TRBJ1-2; possible D gene TRBD1, 6 bases. V was shortened by 1 base and J by 13 bases, with 16 bases between the two germline ends. The CDR3 is made up of 13 amino acids. Germline V CDR1 and CDR2: LGHNA, YSLEER. The CDR3 spells CASSQGRVWGLTF. The CDR3, as DNA: TGCGCCAGCAGCCAAGGTCGGGTATGGGGGCTCACCTTC.

V and J are TRBV9 and TRBJ2-2, with 10 nucleotides matching TRBD2. The junction had 12 bases not matched to a gene; V was cut back by 2 bases and J by 2 bases. The CDR3 covers 19 residues. Germline CDR1 reads SGDLS; CDR2 reads YYNGEE. The CDR3 DNA sequence: TGTGCCAGCAGCGTCTTGCCCGTGGGGACTAGCGTTAACACCGGGGAGCTGTTTTTT. It yields the protein CASSVLPVGTSVNTGELFF.

The chain links TRBV6-5 to TRBJ1-1, with 9 bases lining up with TRBD1. With V trimmed by 10 bases and J by 10 bases, 16 bases remained unmatched. This CDR3 is built from 14 residues. Germline V gene data show CDR1 as MNHEY and CDR2 as SVGAGI. The CDR3 region is CATRGQTGQGSAFF. The CDR3 nucleotides are TGTGCCACCAGAGGGCAGACGGGACAGGGCTCAGCTTTCTTT.

The rearrangement joins TRBV6-4 to TRBJ1-1; D gene unclear. Germline CDR1 reads MRHNA; CDR2 reads SNTAGT. The length of the CDR3 is 13 residues. V lost 4 bases and J 2 bases, leaving 8 bases between the germline ends. The CDR3 coding sequence is TGTGCCAGCAGTGCGTCAACTAACACTGAAGCTTTCTTT. Translating gives CASSASTNTEAFF.

This clone was seen a single time. The same CDR3 arises from other DNA sequences in this sample as well. The chain recombines TRBV5-1 with TRBJ2-7; 9 bases are a match to TRBD1. The CDR3 is made up of 14 amino acids. Germline V gene data show CDR1 as SGHRS and CDR2 as YFSETQ. The J segment lost 7 bases and the V segment lost 7 bases, leaving 12 bases of the junction unmatched. CDR3 residues: CASRSRTGVMEQYF. CDR3 in DNA: TGCGCCAGCCGGTCACGGACAGGGGTGATGGAGCAGTACTTC.

J is TRBJ2-7 and V is TRBV5-4, with a possible D match to TRBD2 (7 bases). This CDR3 comprises 14 residues. The germline V gene has CDR1 SGHNT and CDR2 YYREEE (reference sequence). Trimming removed 2 bases at V and 2 bases at J, with 11 bases between. CDR3 DNA: TGTGCCAGCAGCTTAGAGGGGGGGACCTACGAGCAGTACTTC. Protein: CASSLEGGTYEQYF.

The rearrangement joins TRBV4-1 to TRBJ1-5, with D unresolved. This CDR3 spans 13 amino acids. The V gene lost 4 bases and the J gene lost 7 bases, with 11 bases spanning the gap. Germline loops: CDR1 MGHRA, CDR2 YSYEKL. The CDR3 spells CASSPLGFQPQHF. The CDR3 nucleotides are TGCGCCAGCAGCCCGCTCGGGTTCCAGCCCCAGCATTTT.

The chain has TRBV25-1 and TRBJ1-1; perhaps TRBD1 as D (5 bases). Germline V gene data show CDR1 as MGHDK and CDR2 as SYGVNS. The CDR3 is 13 amino acids. Trimming shortened V by 4 bases and J by 6 bases, and 12 bases separated the two germline ends. Written as DNA, the CDR3 is TGTGCCAGCAGTGCATCCGGGGGACCTGAAGCTTTCTTT. Translation gives CASSASGGPEAFF.

The count of this clone is one. This chain uses TRBV29-1 with TRBJ2-3; 7 bases are a match to TRBD1. The V segment lost 3 bases and the J segment 0 bases; nucleotides outside the gene matches: 3. This CDR3 region has 14 residues. CDR1 and CDR2 from the germline V gene are SQVTM and ANQGSEA. The CDR3 DNA reads TGCAGCGTTGAGGGACAGAGAAGCACAGATACGCAGTATTTT. Protein product: CSVEGQRSTDTQYF.

This clone was seen only once. The chain couples TRBV5-1 to TRBJ2-3; 10 positions match TRBD1. The CDR3 sequence is 17 residues long. With 4 bases clipped from V and 1 base from J, the junction kept 9 bases outside the gene matches. CDR1 and CDR2 (germline): SGHRS, YFSETQ. CDR3 DNA sequence: TGCGCCAGCAGCCAATCAACTGGGACAGGGGGCACAGATACGCAGTATTTT. This gives the protein CASSQSTGTGGTDTQYF.

The rearrangement links TRBV6-1 to TRBJ2-3; 8 nucleotides agree with TRBD1. CDR3 size: 15 residues. Germline V CDR1 and CDR2: MNHNS, SASEGT. With 6 bases clipped from V and 1 base from J, the junction kept 6 bases outside the gene matches. For the CDR3, the DNA is TGTGCCAGCAGGGATGACAGGGGAGGCACAGATACGCAGTATTTT. Translation gives CASRDDRGGTDTQYF.

This clone came up once. CDR3 nucleotide sequence: TGTGCCAGTACCTCAGGGGGACAGGGGCGCGCGTGGGAAAAAATGAACACTGAAGCTTTCTTT. The encoded protein is CASTSGGQGRAWEKMNTEAFF. The chain combines TRBV19 with TRBJ1-1; 10 nucleotides align to TRBD1. CDR3 size: 21 residues. The V gene end was trimmed by 7 bases and the J gene end by 0 bases; junction bases not matched to a gene: 23. The germline V gene encodes CDR1 LNHDA and CDR2 SQIVND (reference sequence). The variable domain in full, completed from reference TRBV19 and TRBJ1-1, reads DGGITQSPKYLFRKEGQNVTLSCEQNLNHDAMYWYRQDPGQGLRLIYYSQIVNDFQKGDIAEGYSVSREKKESFPLTVTSAQKNPTAFYLCASTSGGQGRAWEKMNTEAFFGQGTRLTVV.

The V and J genes are TRBV6-5 and TRBJ2-1, with D unclear. Trimming pared 6 bases from V and 2 bases from J, leaving 14 bases between. Germline-derived CDR1 and CDR2 are MNHEY and SVGAGI. The CDR3 is 15 amino acids. The CDR3 DNA reads as TGTGCCAGCAGACCCGATCTAAACCCCTACAATGAGCAGTTCTTC. It specifies CASRPDLNPYNEQFF.

This clone came up a few times. V is TRBV6-1 and J is TRBJ2-7; 11 bases are a match to TRBD2. The V gene end was trimmed by 4 bases and the J gene end by 6 bases; junction bases not matched to a gene: 5. The V gene's germline CDR1 is MNHNS and CDR2 SASEGT. The CDR3 is made up of 14 amino acids. The CDR3 here is CASSVLAGGPEQYF. CDR3 DNA sequence: TGTGCCAGCAGTGTGTTAGCGGGAGGGCCCGAGCAGTACTTC.

J is TRBJ2-7 and V is TRBV9; 8 bases line up with TRBD2. The CDR3 loop spans 14 amino acids. The junction had 3 bases not matched to a gene; V was cut back by 1 base and J by 3 bases. Germline CDR1 is SGDLS and CDR2 is YYNGEE. The CDR3 DNA follows: TGTGCCAGCAGCGTAAGTGGGACTAGCTACGAGCAGTACTTC. This encodes CASSVSGTSYEQYF.

The chain recombines TRBV18 with TRBJ2-5, with 10 nucleotides matching TRBD1. The CDR3 consists of 16 residues. Germline V lookup: CDR1 KGHSH, CDR2 LQKENI. Unmatched junction bases numbered 9, after V lost 3 bases and J lost 5 bases. The chain's CDR3 is CASSPPPGQGSETQYF. The DNA for the CDR3 is TGTGCCAGCTCACCCCCCCCGGGACAGGGGAGTGAGACCCAGTACTTC.

This clone was counted many times. The V gene is TRBV7-2, the J gene TRBJ1-2, with TRBD1 matching 11 bases. V gave up 3 bases and J gave up 4 bases; unmatched junction bases: 7. Per the germline V gene, CDR1 is SGHTA and CDR2 is FQGNSA. The CDR3 spans 16 residues. Here the CDR3 reads CASSLVGTGGGYGYTF. Here the CDR3 DNA reads TGTGCCAGCAGCTTGGTAGGGACAGGGGGAGGCTATGGCTACACCTTC.

The V call is TRBV19, the J call TRBJ1-1, with TRBD1 as a possible D gene (6 bases). The germline V gene has CDR1 LNHDA and CDR2 SQIVND (reference sequence). The CDR3 has 16 amino acids. V dropped 7 bases and J dropped 1 base, with 19 bases sitting between them. CDR3: CASTPPSGQWNTEAFF. The CDR3 bases are TGTGCCAGTACCCCTCCATCCGGACAGTGGAACACTGAAGCTTTCTTT.

V gene TRBV7-3 combines with J gene TRBJ2-1; 11 nucleotides line up with TRBD2. The CDR3 covers 15 residues. Unmatched junction bases numbered 5, after V lost 5 bases and J lost 5 bases. Germline CDR1 and CDR2: SGHTA and FQGTGA. The chain's CDR3 is CASSAGTSGNNEQFF. CDR3 DNA: TGTGCCAGCAGCGCCGGGACTAGCGGTAACAATGAGCAGTTCTTC.